This T cell receptor beta chain is from a study of PD-1 blockade in mismatch repair-deficient tumors. Study summary: Enrolled about 2013-2017, patients had progressing, pretreated mismatch repair-deficient cancers of about twelve types. Study-wide results and caveats: Tumor-resident clones, often absent from pretreatment blood, expanded after pembrolizumab and then contracted.

As regards this clone: What it recognizes is unknown.

Every patient had mismatch repair deficiency by PCR or immunohistochemistry. The TCR-sequenced patients were a few responders to pembrolizumab. CDR1 SGHRS and CDR2 YFSETQ come from the germline V gene. The CDR3 is 14 residues long. Germline trimming cut 5 bases from V and 1 base from J; bases unmatched to any gene: 0. Libraries were prepared by immunoSEQ multiplex PCR; TCRdb keeps only in-frame clonotypes and omits some of them. Of 35,000 to 40,000 clones in the sample, 75% to 85% were seen once. The sequence was obtained from an adult with mismatch repair-deficient cancer. The chain recombines TRBV5-1 with TRBJ2-3, with TRBD2 matching over 11 bases. The specimen was peripheral blood, collected 4 weeks after starting pembrolizumab. CDR3 DNA: TGCGCCAGCAGTAGCGGGGGGGGCACAGATACGCAGTATTTT. Protein sequence: CASSSGGGTDTQYF.